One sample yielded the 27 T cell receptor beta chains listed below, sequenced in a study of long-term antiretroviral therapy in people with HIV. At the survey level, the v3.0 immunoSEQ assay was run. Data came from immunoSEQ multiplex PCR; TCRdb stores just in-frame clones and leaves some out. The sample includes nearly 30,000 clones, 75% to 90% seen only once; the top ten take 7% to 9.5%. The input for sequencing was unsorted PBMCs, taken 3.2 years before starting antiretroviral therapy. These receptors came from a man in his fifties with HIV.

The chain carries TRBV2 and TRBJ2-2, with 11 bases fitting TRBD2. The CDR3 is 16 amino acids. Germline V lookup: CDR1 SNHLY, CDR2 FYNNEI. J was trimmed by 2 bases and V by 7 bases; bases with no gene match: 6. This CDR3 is CASKPGLAANTGELFF. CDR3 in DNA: TGTGCCAGCAAGCCGGGACTAGCGGCAAACACCGGGGAGCTGTTTTTT.

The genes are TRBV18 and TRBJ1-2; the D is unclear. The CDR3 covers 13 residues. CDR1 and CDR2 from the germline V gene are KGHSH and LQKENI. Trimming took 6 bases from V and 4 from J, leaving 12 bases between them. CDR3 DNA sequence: TGTGCCAGCTCCCCCGACCGTAGCTATGGCTACACCTTC. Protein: CASSPDRSYGYTF.

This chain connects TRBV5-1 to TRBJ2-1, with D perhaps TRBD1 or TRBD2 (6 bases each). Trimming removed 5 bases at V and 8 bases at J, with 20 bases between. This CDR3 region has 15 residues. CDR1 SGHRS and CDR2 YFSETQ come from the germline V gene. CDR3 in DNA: TGCGCCAGCAGGCCAACGACGGAGGGGGGAGATGAGCAGTTCTTC. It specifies CASRPTTEGGDEQFF.

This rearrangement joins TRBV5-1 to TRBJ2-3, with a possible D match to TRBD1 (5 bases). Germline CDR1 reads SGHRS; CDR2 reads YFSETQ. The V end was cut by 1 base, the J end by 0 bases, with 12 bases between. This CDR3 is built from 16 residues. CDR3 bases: TGCGCCAGCAGCTTGTATGGACACACTAGCACAGATACGCAGTATTTT. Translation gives CASSLYGHTSTDTQYF.

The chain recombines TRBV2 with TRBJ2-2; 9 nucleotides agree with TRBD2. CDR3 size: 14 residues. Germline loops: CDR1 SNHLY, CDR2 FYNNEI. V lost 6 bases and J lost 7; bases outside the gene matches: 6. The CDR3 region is CASRPGLAVGELFF. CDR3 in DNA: TGTGCCAGCAGGCCGGGACTAGCAGTCGGGGAGCTGTTTTTT.

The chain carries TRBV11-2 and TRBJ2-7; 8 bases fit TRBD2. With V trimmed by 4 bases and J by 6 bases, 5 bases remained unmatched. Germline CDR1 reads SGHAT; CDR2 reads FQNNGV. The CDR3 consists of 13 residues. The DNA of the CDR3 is TGTGCCAGCAGCTCGGGACTAGTCGGCGAGCAGTACTTC. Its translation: CASSSGLVGEQYF.

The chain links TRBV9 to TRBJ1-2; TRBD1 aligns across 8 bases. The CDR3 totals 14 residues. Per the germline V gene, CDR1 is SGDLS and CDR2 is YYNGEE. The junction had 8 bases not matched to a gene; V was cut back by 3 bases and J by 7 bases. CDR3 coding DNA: TGTGCCAGCAGCGCCCAGGGGGCGCTTGGTGGCTACACCTTC. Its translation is CASSAQGALGGYTF.

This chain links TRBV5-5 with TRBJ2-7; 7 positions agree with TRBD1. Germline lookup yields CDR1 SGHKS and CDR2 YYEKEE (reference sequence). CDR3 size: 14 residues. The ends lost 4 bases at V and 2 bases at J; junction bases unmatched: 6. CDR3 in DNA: TGTGCCAGCAGCCTGACAGGGTTCCCCTACGAGCAGTACTTC. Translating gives CASSLTGFPYEQYF.

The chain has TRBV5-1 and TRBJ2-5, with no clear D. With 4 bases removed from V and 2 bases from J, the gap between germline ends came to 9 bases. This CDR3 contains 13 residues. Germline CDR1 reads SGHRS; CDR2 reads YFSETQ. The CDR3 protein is CASSRTPQETQYF. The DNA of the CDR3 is TGCGCCAGCAGCAGGACCCCTCAAGAGACCCAGTACTTC.

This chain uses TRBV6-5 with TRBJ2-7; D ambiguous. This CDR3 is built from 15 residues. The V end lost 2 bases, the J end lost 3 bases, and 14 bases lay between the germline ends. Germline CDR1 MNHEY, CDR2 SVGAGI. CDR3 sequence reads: CASSYPPGLNYEQYF. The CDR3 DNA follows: TGTGCCAGCAGTTACCCGCCCGGTTTAAACTACGAGCAGTACTTC.

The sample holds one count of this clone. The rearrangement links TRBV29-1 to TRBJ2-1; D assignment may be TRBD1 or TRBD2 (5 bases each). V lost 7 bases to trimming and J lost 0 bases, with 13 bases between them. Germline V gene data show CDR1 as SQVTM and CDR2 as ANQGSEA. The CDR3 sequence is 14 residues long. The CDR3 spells CSASRDVSYNEQFF. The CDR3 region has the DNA TGCAGCGCTAGTCGGGACGTCTCCTACAATGAGCAGTTCTTC.

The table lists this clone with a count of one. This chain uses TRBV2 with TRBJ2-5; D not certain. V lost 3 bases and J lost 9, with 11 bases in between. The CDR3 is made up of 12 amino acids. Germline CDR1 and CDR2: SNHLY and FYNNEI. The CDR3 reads CASSDVGRSQYF. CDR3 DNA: TGTGCCAGCAGTGATGTGGGTCGTTCCCAGTACTTC.

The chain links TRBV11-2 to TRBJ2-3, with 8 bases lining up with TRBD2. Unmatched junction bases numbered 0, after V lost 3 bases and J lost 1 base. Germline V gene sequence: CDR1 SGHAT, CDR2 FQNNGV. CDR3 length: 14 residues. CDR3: CASSLTSGTDTQYF. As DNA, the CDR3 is TGTGCCAGCAGCTTGACTAGCGGCACAGATACGCAGTATTTT.

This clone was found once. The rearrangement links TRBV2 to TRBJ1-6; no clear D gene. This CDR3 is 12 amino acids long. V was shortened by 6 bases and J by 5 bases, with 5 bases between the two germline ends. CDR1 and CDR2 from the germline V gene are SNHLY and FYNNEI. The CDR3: CASSNHNSPLHF. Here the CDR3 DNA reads TGTGCCAGCAGCAATCATAATTCACCCCTCCACTTT.

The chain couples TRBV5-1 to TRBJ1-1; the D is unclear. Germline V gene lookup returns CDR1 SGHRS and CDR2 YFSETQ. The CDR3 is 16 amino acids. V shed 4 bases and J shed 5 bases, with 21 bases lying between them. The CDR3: CASSPGGTVGETEAFF. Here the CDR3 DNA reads TGCGCCAGCAGCCCGGGAGGAACAGTGGGAGAGACTGAAGCTTTCTTT.

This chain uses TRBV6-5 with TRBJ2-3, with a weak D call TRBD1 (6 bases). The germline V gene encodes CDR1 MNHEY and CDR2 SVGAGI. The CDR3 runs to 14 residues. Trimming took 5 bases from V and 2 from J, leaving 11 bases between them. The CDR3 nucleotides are TGTGCCAGCAGTCTAAGGACAGTCACAGATACGCAGTATTTT. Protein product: CASSLRTVTDTQYF.

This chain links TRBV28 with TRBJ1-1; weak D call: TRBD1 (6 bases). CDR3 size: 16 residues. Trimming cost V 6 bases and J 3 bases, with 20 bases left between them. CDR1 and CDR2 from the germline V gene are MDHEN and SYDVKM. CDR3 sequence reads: CASSSPRGGRDTEAFF. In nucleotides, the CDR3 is TGTGCCAGCAGCTCCCCTAGAGGGGGGCGGGACACTGAAGCTTTCTTT.

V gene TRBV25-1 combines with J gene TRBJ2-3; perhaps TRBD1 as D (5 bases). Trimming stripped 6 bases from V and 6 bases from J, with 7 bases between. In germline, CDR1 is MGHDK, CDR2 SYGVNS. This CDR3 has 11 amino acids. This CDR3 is CASRQVDTQYF. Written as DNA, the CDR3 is TGTGCCAGCAGACAGGTGGATACGCAGTATTTT.

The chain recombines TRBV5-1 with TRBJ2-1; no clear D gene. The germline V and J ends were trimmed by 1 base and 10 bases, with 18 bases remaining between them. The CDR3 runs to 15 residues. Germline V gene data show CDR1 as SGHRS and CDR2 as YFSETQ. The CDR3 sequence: CASSLLPTLASEQFF. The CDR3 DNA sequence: TGCGCCAGCAGCTTGCTTCCCACTCTGGCCTCCGAGCAGTTCTTC.

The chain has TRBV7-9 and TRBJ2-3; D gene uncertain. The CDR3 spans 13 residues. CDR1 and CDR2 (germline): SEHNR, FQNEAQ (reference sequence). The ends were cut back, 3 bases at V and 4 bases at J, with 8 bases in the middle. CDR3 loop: CASSFRGADTQYF. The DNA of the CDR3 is TGTGCCAGCAGCTTCCGTGGGGCAGATACGCAGTATTTT.

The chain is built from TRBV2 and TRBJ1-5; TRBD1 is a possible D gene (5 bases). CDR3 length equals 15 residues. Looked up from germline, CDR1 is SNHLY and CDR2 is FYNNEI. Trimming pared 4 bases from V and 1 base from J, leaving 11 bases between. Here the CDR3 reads CASSGLGGSNQPQHF. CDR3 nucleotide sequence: TGTGCCAGCAGTGGACTCGGGGGAAGCAATCAGCCCCAGCATTTT.

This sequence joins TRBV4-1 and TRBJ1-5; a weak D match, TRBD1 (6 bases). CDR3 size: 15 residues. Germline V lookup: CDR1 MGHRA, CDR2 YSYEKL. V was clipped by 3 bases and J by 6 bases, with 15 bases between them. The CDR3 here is CASSHPGGRVQPQHF. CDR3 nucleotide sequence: TGCGCCAGCAGCCACCCGGGGGGGCGCGTTCAGCCCCAGCATTTT.

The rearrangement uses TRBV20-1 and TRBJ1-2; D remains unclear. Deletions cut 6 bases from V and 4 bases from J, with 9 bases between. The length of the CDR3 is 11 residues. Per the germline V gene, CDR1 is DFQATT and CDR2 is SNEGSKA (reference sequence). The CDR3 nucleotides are TGCAGTGCGGTGGTAGGCTATGGCTACACCTTC. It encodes CSAVVGYGYTF.

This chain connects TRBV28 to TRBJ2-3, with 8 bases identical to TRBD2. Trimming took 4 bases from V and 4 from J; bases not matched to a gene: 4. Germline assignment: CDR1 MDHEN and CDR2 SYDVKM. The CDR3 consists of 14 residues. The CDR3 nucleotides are TGTGCCAGCAGTTCTACTAGCGGCGCAGATACGCAGTATTTT. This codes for CASSSTSGADTQYF.

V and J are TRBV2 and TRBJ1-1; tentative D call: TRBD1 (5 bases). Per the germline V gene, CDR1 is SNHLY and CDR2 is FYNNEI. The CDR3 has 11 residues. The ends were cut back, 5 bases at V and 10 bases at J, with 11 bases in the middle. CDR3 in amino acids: CASSPDRGAFF. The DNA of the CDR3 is TGTGCCAGCAGTCCCGACAGAGGAGCTTTCTTT.

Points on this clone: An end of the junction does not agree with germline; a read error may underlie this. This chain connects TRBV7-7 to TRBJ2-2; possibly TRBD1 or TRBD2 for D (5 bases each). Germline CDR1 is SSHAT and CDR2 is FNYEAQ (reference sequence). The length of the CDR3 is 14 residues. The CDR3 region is CASSLGRNTGELFF. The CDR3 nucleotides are TGTGCTAGCAGCCTGGGACGGAACACCGGGGAGCTGTTTTTT.

Here the CDR3 DNA reads TGTGCCAGCAGCTCAACGAGTGAATTGAACACTGAAGCTTTCTTT. Amino acids: CASSSTSELNTEAFF. The chain employs TRBV5-6 and TRBJ1-1; no firm D call. The CDR3 loop spans 15 amino acids. Germline V CDR1 and CDR2: SGHDT, YYEEEE. The ends were cut back, 3 bases at V and 0 bases at J, with 12 bases in the middle.